The 31 T cell receptor beta chains presented below share a single source sample, sequenced in a study of vaccination effects on CD4 cells after COVID-19. For these receptors, no antigen is known. ViraFEST expansion of antigen-specific CD4+ T cells with viral peptide pools preceded sequencing. Following a roughly ten-day culture, CD4+ T cells were purified. Two-dose vaccination with either BNT162b2 or mRNA-1273 was given to the participants. Produced via immunoSEQ multiplex PCR; TCRdb's table is partial and in-frame only. The sample holds tens of thousands of clones, roughly 79% seen once. The sequenced sample was CD4+ T cells from PBMCs cultured with HCoV-OC43 spike peptides, obtained after COVID-19 vaccination. This sample's subset: HCoV-OC43 spike overlapping peptide pool stimulation. The receptor source for this set is a human donor who received a COVID-19 vaccine.

V gene TRBV24-1 combines with J gene TRBJ2-2; D is perhaps TRBD1 or TRBD2 (5 bases each). CDR1 is KGHDR and CDR2 is SFDVKD in the germline V gene. CDR3 length equals 15 residues. Trimming left V 11 bases short and J 1 base short, with 16 bases between. DNA of the CDR3: TGTGCCAGTCAACCCGGGACGGTGAACACCGGGGAGCTGTTTTTT. This codes for CASQPGTVNTGELFF.

The chain joins TRBV9 to TRBJ1-1; D is uncertain. V lost 2 bases and J lost 5, with 4 bases in between. This CDR3 has 11 residues. Germline-derived CDR1 and CDR2 are SGDLS and YYNGEE. The CDR3 protein is CASSVVTEAFF. CDR3 DNA: TGTGCCAGCAGCGTTGTGACTGAAGCTTTCTTT.

This clone was counted once. The chain recombines TRBV5-1 with TRBJ2-2, with 8 bases fitting TRBD2. The CDR3 has 16 residues. The V gene end was trimmed by 3 bases and the J gene end by 0 bases; junction bases not matched to a gene: 4. Germline CDR1 reads SGHRS; CDR2 reads YFSETQ. CDR3 nucleotides: TGCGCCAGCAGCTCAATAGCGGGGTCGAACACCGGGGAGCTGTTTTTT. This translates into CASSSIAGSNTGELFF.

The sample holds one count of this clone. V gene TRBV29-1 combines with J gene TRBJ2-3; a weak D match, TRBD1 (5 bases). This CDR3 has 13 amino acids. Germline loops: CDR1 SQVTM, CDR2 ANQGSEA. V dropped 4 bases and J dropped 1 base, with 9 bases sitting between them. CDR3 region: CSVVEGGTDTQYF. CDR3 bases: TGCAGCGTTGTTGAAGGGGGCACAGATACGCAGTATTTT.

V gene TRBV5-1 combines with J gene TRBJ1-6; TRBD1 matches 10 bases. The germline V gene encodes CDR1 SGHRS and CDR2 YFSETQ. V dropped 4 bases and J dropped 2; count of bases not matched to a gene: 3. There are 16 residues in the CDR3. For the CDR3, the DNA is TGCGCCAGCAGCCCGGGACAGGGGACCTATAATTCACCCCTCCACTTT. It codes for CASSPGQGTYNSPLHF.

The chain has TRBV5-1 and TRBJ2-1, with D perhaps matching TRBD1 (6 bases). The CDR3 runs to 16 residues. Germline loops: CDR1 SGHRS, CDR2 YFSETQ. Trimming removed 4 bases at V and 15 bases at J, with 29 bases between. The CDR3: CASSASPGALGARLFF. As DNA, the CDR3 is TGCGCCAGCAGCGCGAGCCCAGGGGCCCTGGGGGCCCGGCTGTTCTTC.

The gene calls are TRBV5-1 and TRBJ1-1, with D unclear. V was clipped by 2 bases and J by 1 base, with 9 bases between them. The CDR3 extends over 14 amino acids. In germline, CDR1 is SGHRS, CDR2 YFSETQ. The CDR3 loop reads CASSFSIPNTEAFF. The DNA for the CDR3 is TGCGCCAGCAGCTTTAGCATCCCGAACACTGAAGCTTTCTTT.

The V gene is TRBV12-3 or TRBV12-4, the J gene TRBJ1-2, with 7 bases that match TRBD1. This CDR3 region has 12 residues. V was pared by 5 bases and J by 8 bases, with 5 bases of the junction left unmatched. Here the CDR3 reads CASSDRVGGYTF. Here the CDR3 DNA reads TGTGCCAGCAGTGACAGGGTCGGAGGCTACACCTTC.

This clone came up a few times. This chain uses TRBV7-9 with TRBJ1-6; maybe TRBD1 (5 bases). This CDR3 has 13 residues. V was pared by 7 bases and J by 9 bases, with 13 bases between. Germline CDR1 and CDR2: SEHNR and FQNEAQ (reference sequence). This chain's CDR3 is CASTAGTGSPLHF. The CDR3 DNA is TGTGCCAGCACGGCAGGGACCGGTTCACCCCTCCACTTT.

V is TRBV5-1 and J is TRBJ1-4; D is possibly TRBD1 (5 bases). From germline, CDR1 is SGHRS and CDR2 YFSETQ. The CDR3 consists of 13 residues. Between the trimmed V and J ends, which lost 4 bases and 8 bases, there was a span of 12 bases. CDR3 coding DNA: TGCGCCAGCAGCAGGGGTATGGAGGAAAAACTGTTTTTT. Residues: CASSRGMEEKLFF.

The chain couples TRBV7-2 to TRBJ1-6; D remains unclear. The CDR3 is 15 amino acids. The germline V gene has CDR1 SGHTA and CDR2 FQGNSA. V lost 0 bases and J 9 bases, leaving 12 bases between the germline ends. For the CDR3, the DNA is TGTGCCAGCAGCTTAGCGGGCCCAGGCGGTTCACCCCTCCACTTT. It codes for CASSLAGPGGSPLHF. Full variable domain (outside the CDR3, taken from reference TRBV7-2 and TRBJ1-6): GAGVSQSPSNKVTEKGKDVELRCDPISGHTALYWYRQSLGQGLEFLIYFQGNSAPDKSGLPSDRFSAERTGGSVSTLTIQRTQQEDSAVYLCASSLAGPGGSPLHFGNGTRLTVT.

Only a few counts were recorded for this clone. The chain joins TRBV6-1 to TRBJ1-6; 11 bases are shared with TRBD1. J gave up 10 bases and V 0 bases, and 2 bases lay outside the gene matches. CDR3 length: 15 amino acids. The germline CDR1 and CDR2 sequences are MNHNS and SASEGT. CDR3 loop: CASSEAGQGGSPLHF. For the CDR3, the DNA is TGTGCCAGCAGTGAAGCGGGACAGGGGGGATCACCCCTCCACTTT.

This clone was observed once. The chain combines TRBV7-9 with TRBJ2-5; D unclear. The CDR3 consists of 14 residues. V lost 1 base and J lost 2, with 8 bases in between. Germline V gene sequence: CDR1 SEHNR, CDR2 FQNEAQ (reference sequence). CDR3 bases: TGTGCCAGCAGCTTAGGGGGTTTGCAAGAGACCCAGTACTTC. It is translated as CASSLGGLQETQYF.

In this sample, this clone turned up once. This rearrangement joins TRBV30 to TRBJ1-2, with 7 bases identical to TRBD1. The V segment lost 8 bases and the J segment 0 bases; nucleotides outside the gene matches: 12. The CDR3 has 15 amino acids. Germline-derived CDR1 and CDR2 are GTSNPN and SVGIG (reference sequence). The CDR3 DNA sequence: TGTGCCGCTAATACAGGGGCTACCCCTAACTATGGCTACACCTTC. Its translation is CAANTGATPNYGYTF.

This rearrangement joins TRBV24-1 to TRBJ1-4; D is unclear. V was clipped by 2 bases and J by 4 bases, with 10 bases between them. Germline V gene sequence: CDR1 KGHDR, CDR2 SFDVKD. The CDR3 contains 15 residues. This chain's CDR3 is CATSDSRVLNEKLFF. DNA for the CDR3: TGTGCCACCAGTGATTCGAGGGTTCTTAATGAAAAACTGTTTTTT.

The chain carries TRBV5-6 and TRBJ2-1; D could derive from TRBD1 or TRBD2 (5 bases each). Germline V lookup: CDR1 SGHDT, CDR2 YYEEEE. CDR3 length: 13 amino acids. V was shortened by 4 bases and J by 10 bases, with 15 bases between the two germline ends. CDR3 sequence: CASSPSRGREQFF. Here the CDR3 DNA reads TGTGCCAGCAGCCCGTCCCGGGGCCGCGAGCAGTTCTTC.

The table lists this clone with a few counts. The chain is built from TRBV18 and TRBJ2-5; D call uncertain. Germline V gene data show CDR1 as KGHSH and CDR2 as LQKENI. This CDR3 is built from 12 residues. V was trimmed by 2 bases and J by 5 bases, leaving 6 bases between them. CDR3 DNA: TGTGCCAGCTCACCAGGTCTGGAGACCCAGTACTTC. Protein product: CASSPGLETQYF.

This chain links TRBV27 with TRBJ2-3; perhaps TRBD1 as D (6 bases). This CDR3 is built from 10 residues. The germline V gene has CDR1 MNHEY and CDR2 SMNVEV (reference sequence). Here the CDR3 reads CSADRDTQYF. The CDR3 nucleotides are TGTTCCGCAGACAGGGATACGCAGTATTTT.

V is TRBV6-5 and J is TRBJ1-3, with D tentatively TRBD1 (6 bases). Trimming took off 5 bases at V and 4 bases at J, with 12 bases between the two ends. The CDR3 loop spans 14 amino acids. CDR1 is MNHEY and CDR2 is SVGAGI in the germline V gene. The CDR3 DNA is TGTGCCAGCAGTAAACAGGGTAGGGGAAACACCATATATTTT. Amino acids: CASSKQGRGNTIYF.

The table lists this clone with a few counts. The chain joins TRBV3-1 (or the pseudogene TRBV3-2) to TRBJ2-7; D not certain. V was clipped by 5 bases and J by 0 bases, with 11 bases between them. The germline V gene encodes CDR1 LGHDT and CDR2 YNNKEL (reference sequence). This CDR3 comprises 14 residues. CDR3 nucleotide sequence: TGTGCCAGCAGCTCCAACGACGGCTCCTACGAGCAGTACGTC. This translates into CASSSNDGSYEQYV.

The chain couples TRBV5-1 to TRBJ1-2; 7 positions agree with TRBD1. V shed 0 bases, J shed 2 bases, and the junction held 1 base outside the gene matches. Germline V gene sequence: CDR1 SGHRS, CDR2 YFSETQ. The CDR3 covers 14 residues. CDR3 sequence (DNA): TGCGCCAGCAGCTTGGAACAGGGGAACTATGGCTACACCTTC. Translation: CASSLEQGNYGYTF.

The chain recombines TRBV6-1 with TRBJ2-7; no clear D gene. Germline CDR1 MNHNS, CDR2 SASEGT. The CDR3 runs to 13 residues. The V gene lost 0 bases and the J gene lost 4 bases, with 7 bases spanning the gap. The CDR3 spells CASSEALGYEQYV. The DNA of the CDR3 is TGTGCCAGCAGTGAAGCACTGGGTTACGAGCAGTACGTC.

The chain links TRBV6-6 to TRBJ1-2, with a possible D match to TRBD1 (6 bases). The CDR3 totals 14 residues. The V end lost 3 bases, the J end lost 8 bases, and 16 bases lay between the germline ends. Germline V gene sequence: CDR1 MNHNY, CDR2 SVGAGI (reference sequence). The CDR3 coding sequence is TGTGCCAGCAGTTATGGGCCAGGGGAGGGGGGCTACACCTTC. It yields the protein CASSYGPGEGGYTF.

This clone came up a few times. The chain carries TRBV2 and TRBJ1-5, with TRBD1 matching over 7 bases. V gave up 11 bases and J gave up 4 bases; unmatched junction bases: 8. Germline values: CDR1 SNHLY, CDR2 FYNNEI. CDR3 length: 13 residues. The CDR3 spells CAGTRDSNQPQHF. In DNA, the CDR3 is TGTGCCGGAACCCGGGACAGTAATCAGCCCCAGCATTTT.

This clone was seen a few times. This chain uses TRBV29-1 with TRBJ1-1; the D gene is possibly TRBD1 (6 bases). The CDR3 consists of 11 residues. Trimming cost V 7 bases and J 6 bases, with 12 bases left between them. The germline gives CDR1 SQVTM, CDR2 ANQGSEA. The CDR3 region has the DNA TGCAGCGGGCGGGAGGGGGCTGAAGCTTTCTTT. Translated, it gives CSGREGAEAFF.

The CDR3 is CASSVQGASNEKLFF. The CDR3 DNA sequence: TGTGCCAGCAGTGTTCAGGGGGCATCTAATGAAAAACTGTTTTTT. V usage is TRBV6-4 and J usage is TRBJ1-4; TRBD1 matches 8 bases. V lost 4 bases, J lost 3 bases, and 4 bases stayed unmatched. Germline values: CDR1 MRHNA, CDR2 SNTAGT. This CDR3 contains 15 residues.

V usage is TRBV5-1 and J usage is TRBJ2-3; the D is unclear. The germline V gene has CDR1 SGHRS and CDR2 YFSETQ. V was clipped by 3 bases and J by 2 bases, with 4 bases between them. The CDR3 sequence is 12 residues long. The CDR3 spells CASSYSTDTQYF. CDR3 nucleotides: TGCGCCAGCAGCTACTCCACAGATACGCAGTATTTT. The full variable domain, with the rest looked up from reference TRBV5-1 and TRBJ2-3, is KAGVTQTPRYLIKTRGQQVTLSCSPISGHRSVSWYQQTPGQGLQFLFEYFSETQRNKGNFPGRFSGRQFSNSRSEMNVSTLELGDSALYLCASSYSTDTQYFGPGTRLTVL.

The genes are TRBV6-5 and TRBJ1-4, with D unclear. The CDR3 totals 14 residues. Germline V CDR1 and CDR2: MNHEY, SVGAGI. V was cut by 4 bases and J by 2 bases, with 8 bases left in between. CDR3: CASSSSRTNEKLFF. CDR3 DNA sequence: TGTGCCAGCAGTTCGTCAAGGACTAATGAAAAACTGTTTTTT.

This clone showed up just a few times. The CDR3 nucleotides are TGCGCCAGCAGCCTATCGACCTCAACCACGAACACCGGGGAGCTGTTTTTT. Residues: CASSLSTSTTNTGELFF. This chain links TRBV5-1 with TRBJ2-2; D is ambiguous. Germline assignment: CDR1 SGHRS and CDR2 YFSETQ. CDR3 length equals 17 residues. V was clipped by 4 bases and J by 0 bases, with 16 bases between them.

The V and J genes are TRBV4-1 and TRBJ2-6, with 7 positions matching TRBD1. Germline lookup yields CDR1 MGHRA and CDR2 YSYEKL. V gave up 4 bases and J gave up 1 base; unmatched junction bases: 10. The CDR3 contains 18 residues. This chain's CDR3 is CASSPRQGAVSGANVLTF. The CDR3 nucleotides read TGCGCCAGCAGCCCCCGACAGGGAGCGGTTTCTGGGGCCAACGTCCTGACTTTC.

The V and J genes are TRBV10-2 and TRBJ2-7; a possible D gene is TRBD1 (6 bases). CDR3 length: 16 amino acids. The germline V gene encodes CDR1 WSHSY and CDR2 SAAADI. The V gene lost 5 bases and the J gene lost 1 base, with 18 bases spanning the gap. CDR3 protein: CASSNPGQASSYEQYV. The CDR3 DNA sequence: TGCGCCAGCAGTAACCCGGGACAAGCCTCGTCCTACGAGCAGTACGTC.